What follows is one TCR beta chain and its context. Its antigen is unidentified. CDR1 is SGDLS and CDR2 is YYNGEE in the germline V gene. This CDR3 has 15 amino acids. The V end lost 4 bases, the J end lost 4 bases, and 17 bases lay between the germline ends. Sorting based on CD45RO/CCR7/CD25/CD127/CD95/CD27 separated CD4+ naive, central memory, regulatory and stem cell-like memory cells. Every bit of the isolated RNA underwent reverse transcription, so sequencing read expressed TCRB transcripts. Generated by immunoSEQ multiplex PCR, the TCRdb table keeps only in-frame clones and is missing some. The data hold roughly 400,000 clones, with about 15% observed a single time. The data stem from a study of beta chain features in type 1 diabetes. Whole-study results and caveats: For cells with high TCR expression, cDNA sequencing could yield over-representation. Whatever favoring of shorter templates PCR might show would apply equally to patients and controls. Within the patient group, naive, central memory and Treg TCRB repertoires appeared more similar to each other than within healthy donors.

The sequence was collected from a woman aged 18-30 years in good health. The V and J genes are TRBV9 and TRBJ1-1; weak D call: TRBD1 (6 bases). Sequencing was done on a sample of naive CD4+ T cells from blood. The CDR3 region has the DNA TGTGCCAGCAGCCCTCAGGGGAATGTGGGCACTGAAGCTTTCTTT. Protein: CASSPQGNVGTEAFF.